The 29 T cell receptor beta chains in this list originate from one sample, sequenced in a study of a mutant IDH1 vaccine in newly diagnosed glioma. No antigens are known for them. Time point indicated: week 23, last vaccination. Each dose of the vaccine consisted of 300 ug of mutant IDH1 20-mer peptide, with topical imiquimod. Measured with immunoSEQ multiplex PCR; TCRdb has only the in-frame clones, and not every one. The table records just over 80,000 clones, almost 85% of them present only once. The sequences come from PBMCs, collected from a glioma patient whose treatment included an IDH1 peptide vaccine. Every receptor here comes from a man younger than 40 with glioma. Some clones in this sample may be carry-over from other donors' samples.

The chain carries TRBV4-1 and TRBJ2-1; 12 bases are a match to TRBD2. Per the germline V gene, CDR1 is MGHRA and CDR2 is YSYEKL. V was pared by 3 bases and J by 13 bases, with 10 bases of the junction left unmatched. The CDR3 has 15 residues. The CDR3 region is CASSQGPLAGGLQFF. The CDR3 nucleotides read TGCGCCAGCAGCCAGGGCCCTCTAGCGGGAGGGCTACAGTTCTTC.

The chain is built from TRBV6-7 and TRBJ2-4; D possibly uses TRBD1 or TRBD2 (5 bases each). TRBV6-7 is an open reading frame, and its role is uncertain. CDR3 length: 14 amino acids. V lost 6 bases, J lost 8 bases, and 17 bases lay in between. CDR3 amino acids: CASSLEGMGDIQYF. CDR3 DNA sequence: TGTGCCAGCAGCCTAGAAGGAATGGGGGACATTCAGTACTTC.

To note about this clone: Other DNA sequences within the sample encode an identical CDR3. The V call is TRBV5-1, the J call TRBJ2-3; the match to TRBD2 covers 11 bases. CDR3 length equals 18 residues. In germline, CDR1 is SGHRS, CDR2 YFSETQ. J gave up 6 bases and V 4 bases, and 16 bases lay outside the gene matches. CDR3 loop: CASSPGVLAGGVADTQYF. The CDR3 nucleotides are TGCGCCAGCAGCCCTGGAGTCCTAGCGGGAGGCGTCGCGGATACGCAGTATTTT.

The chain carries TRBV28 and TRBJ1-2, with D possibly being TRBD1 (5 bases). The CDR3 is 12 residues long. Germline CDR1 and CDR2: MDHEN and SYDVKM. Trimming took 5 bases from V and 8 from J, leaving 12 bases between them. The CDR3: CASSRGSFGYTF. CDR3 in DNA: TGTGCCAGCAGTCGGGGGTCATTCGGCTACACCTTC.

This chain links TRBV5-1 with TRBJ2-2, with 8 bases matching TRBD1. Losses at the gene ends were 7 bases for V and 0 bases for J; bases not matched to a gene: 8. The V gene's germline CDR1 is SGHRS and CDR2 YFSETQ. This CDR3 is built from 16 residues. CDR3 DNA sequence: TGCGCCAGCGGCGCCAGGGGGCCCGCGAACACCGGGGAGCTGTTTTTT. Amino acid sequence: CASGARGPANTGELFF.

CDR3 region: CASSRQVNQPQHF. CDR3 DNA sequence: TGTGCCAGCAGTCGACAGGTAAACCAGCCCCAGCATTTT. V and J are TRBV28 and TRBJ1-5; possibly TRBD1 for D (6 bases). The CDR3 totals 13 residues. Trimming took 5 bases from V and 7 from J, leaving 12 bases between them. In germline, CDR1 is MDHEN, CDR2 SYDVKM.

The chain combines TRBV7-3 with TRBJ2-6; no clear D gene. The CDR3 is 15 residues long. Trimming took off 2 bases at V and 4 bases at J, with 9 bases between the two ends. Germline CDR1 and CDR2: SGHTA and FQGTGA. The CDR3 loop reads CASSLAGTGANVLTF. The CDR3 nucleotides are TGTGCCAGCAGCTTAGCAGGAACGGGGGCCAACGTCCTGACTTTC.

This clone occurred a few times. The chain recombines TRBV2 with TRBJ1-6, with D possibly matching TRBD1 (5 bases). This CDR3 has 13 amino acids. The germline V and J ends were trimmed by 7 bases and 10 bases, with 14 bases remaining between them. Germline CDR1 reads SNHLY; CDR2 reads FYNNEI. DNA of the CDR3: TGTGCCAGCACCGGGGGTTTTGGCTCACCCCTCCACTTT. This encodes CASTGGFGSPLHF.

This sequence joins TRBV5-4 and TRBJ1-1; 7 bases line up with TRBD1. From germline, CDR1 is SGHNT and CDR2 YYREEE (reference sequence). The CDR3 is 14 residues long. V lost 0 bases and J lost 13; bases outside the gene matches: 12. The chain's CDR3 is CASSLGGTDPTGFF. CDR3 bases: TGTGCCAGCAGCTTGGGTGGGACAGACCCTACAGGTTTCTTT.

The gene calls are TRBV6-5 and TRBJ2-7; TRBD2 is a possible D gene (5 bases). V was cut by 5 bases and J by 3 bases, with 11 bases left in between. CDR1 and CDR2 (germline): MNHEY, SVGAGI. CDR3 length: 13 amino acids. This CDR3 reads CASSRTRGYEQYF. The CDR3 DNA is TGTGCCAGCAGTCGGACCCGGGGCTACGAGCAGTACTTC.

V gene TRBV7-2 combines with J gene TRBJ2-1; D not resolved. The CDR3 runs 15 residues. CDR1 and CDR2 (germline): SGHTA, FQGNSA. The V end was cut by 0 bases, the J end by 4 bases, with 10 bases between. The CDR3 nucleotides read TGTGCCAGCAGCTTAGCGGCTGACTCGTACAATGAGCAGTTCTTC. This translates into CASSLAADSYNEQFF.

As DNA, the CDR3 is TGTGCCAGCAGCGACGACAGGGGGCGAGAGCAGTACTTC. Its translation: CASSDDRGREQYF. The chain couples TRBV7-8 to TRBJ2-7; 10 positions agree with TRBD1. J gave up 7 bases and V 5 bases, and 5 bases lay outside the gene matches. The CDR3 totals 13 residues. CDR1 SGHVS and CDR2 FQNEAQ come from the germline V gene.

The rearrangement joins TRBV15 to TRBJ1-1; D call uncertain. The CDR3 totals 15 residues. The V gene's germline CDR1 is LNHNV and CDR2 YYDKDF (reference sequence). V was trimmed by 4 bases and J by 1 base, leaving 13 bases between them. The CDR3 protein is CATSIGGVKNTEAFF. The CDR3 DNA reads TGTGCCACCAGCATCGGTGGGGTTAAGAACACTGAAGCTTTCTTT.

The CDR3 DNA is TGTGCCAGCAGCTCGGGGACTCTCTACGAGCAGTACTTC. Encoded protein: CASSSGTLYEQYF. J is TRBJ2-7 and V is TRBV7-2, with TRBD2 as a possible D gene (6 bases). The CDR3 contains 13 residues. The V gene lost 4 bases and the J gene lost 3 bases, with 10 bases spanning the gap. The germline gives CDR1 SGHTA, CDR2 FQGNSA.

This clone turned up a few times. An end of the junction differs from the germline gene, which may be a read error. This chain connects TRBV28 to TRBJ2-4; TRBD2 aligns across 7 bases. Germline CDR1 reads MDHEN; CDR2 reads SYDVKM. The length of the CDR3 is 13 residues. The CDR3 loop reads CASSSGAARRLFF. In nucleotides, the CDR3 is TGTGCCAGCAGCAGCGGGGCCGCTCGCCGTCTCTTCTTC.

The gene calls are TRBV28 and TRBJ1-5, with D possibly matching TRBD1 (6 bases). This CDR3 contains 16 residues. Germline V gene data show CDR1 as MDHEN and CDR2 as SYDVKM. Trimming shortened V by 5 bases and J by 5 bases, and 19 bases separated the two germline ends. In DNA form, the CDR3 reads TGTGCCAGCAGTCCTTGGGGGGCCATCCGGCATCAGCCCCAGCATTTT. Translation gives CASSPWGAIRHQPQHF.

The DNA of the CDR3 is TGTGCCAGCAGCTTAGAACGGGGAACCTACGAGCAGTACTTC. It codes for CASSLERGTYEQYF. The chain uses TRBV11-2 and TRBJ2-7; D may be TRBD2 (5 bases). This CDR3 region has 14 residues. The V end was cut by 0 bases, the J end by 2 bases, with 8 bases between. From germline, CDR1 is SGHAT and CDR2 FQNNGV. The complete variable domain, with remaining parts taken from reference TRBV11-2 and TRBJ2-7, reads EAGVAQSPRYKIIEKRQSVAFWCNPISGHATLYWYQQILGQGPKLLIQFQNNGVVDDSQLPKDRFSAERLKGVDSTLKIQPAKLEDSAVYLCASSLERGTYEQYFGPGTRLTVT.

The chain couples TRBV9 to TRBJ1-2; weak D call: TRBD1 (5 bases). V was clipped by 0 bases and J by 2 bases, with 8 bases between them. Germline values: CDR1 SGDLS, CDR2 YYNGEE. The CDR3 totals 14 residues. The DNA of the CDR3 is TGTGCCAGCAGCGTAGGAGGGGCGAACTATGGCTACACCTTC. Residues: CASSVGGANYGYTF.

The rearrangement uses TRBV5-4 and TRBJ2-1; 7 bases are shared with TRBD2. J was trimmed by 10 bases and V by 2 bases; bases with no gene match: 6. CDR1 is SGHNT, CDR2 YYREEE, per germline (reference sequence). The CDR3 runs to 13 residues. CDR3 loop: CASSFAIAGEQFF. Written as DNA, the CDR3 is TGTGCCAGCAGCTTCGCCATAGCGGGCGAGCAGTTCTTC.

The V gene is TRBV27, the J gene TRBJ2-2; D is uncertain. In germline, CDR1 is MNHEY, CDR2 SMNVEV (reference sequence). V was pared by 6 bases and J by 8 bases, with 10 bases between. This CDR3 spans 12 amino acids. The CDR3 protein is CASSFYSGELFF. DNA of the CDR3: TGTGCCAGCAGCTTTTATTCGGGGGAGCTGTTTTTT.

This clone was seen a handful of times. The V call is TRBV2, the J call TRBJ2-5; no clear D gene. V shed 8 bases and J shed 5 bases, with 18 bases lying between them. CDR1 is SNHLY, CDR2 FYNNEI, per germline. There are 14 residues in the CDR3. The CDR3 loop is CASYTHLEIETQYF. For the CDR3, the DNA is TGTGCCAGCTACACACACTTGGAGATTGAGACCCAGTACTTC.

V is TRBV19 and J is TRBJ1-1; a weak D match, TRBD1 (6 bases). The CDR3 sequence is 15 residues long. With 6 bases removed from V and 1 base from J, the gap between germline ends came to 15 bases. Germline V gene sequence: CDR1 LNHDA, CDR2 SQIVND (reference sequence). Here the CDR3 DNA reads TGTGCCAGTAGATGGGGGGGCTGGGGGAACACTGAAGCTTTCTTT. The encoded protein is CASRWGGWGNTEAFF.

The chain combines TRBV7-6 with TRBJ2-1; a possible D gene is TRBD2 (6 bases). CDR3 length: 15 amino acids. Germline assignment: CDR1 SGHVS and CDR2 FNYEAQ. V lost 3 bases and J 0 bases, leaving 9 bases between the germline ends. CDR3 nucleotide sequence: TGTGCCAGCAGCTTGCGGGGCCTCTCCTACAATGAGCAGTTCTTC. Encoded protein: CASSLRGLSYNEQFF.

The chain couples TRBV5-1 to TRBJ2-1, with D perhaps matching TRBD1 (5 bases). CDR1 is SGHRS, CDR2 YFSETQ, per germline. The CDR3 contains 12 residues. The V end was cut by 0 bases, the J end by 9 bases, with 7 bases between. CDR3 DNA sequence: TGCGCCAGCAGCTTGGACCAGGGTGAGCAGTTCTTC. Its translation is CASSLDQGEQFF.

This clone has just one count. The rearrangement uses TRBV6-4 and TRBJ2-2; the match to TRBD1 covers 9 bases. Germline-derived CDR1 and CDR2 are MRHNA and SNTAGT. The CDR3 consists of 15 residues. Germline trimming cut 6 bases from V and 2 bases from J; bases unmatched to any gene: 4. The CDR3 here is CASSRTGANTGELFF. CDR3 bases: TGTGCCAGCAGCCGGACAGGGGCCAACACCGGGGAGCTGTTTTTT.

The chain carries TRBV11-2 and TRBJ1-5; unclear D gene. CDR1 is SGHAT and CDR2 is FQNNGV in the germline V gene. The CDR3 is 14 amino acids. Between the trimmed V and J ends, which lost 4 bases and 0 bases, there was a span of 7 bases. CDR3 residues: CASSWSPSNQPQHF. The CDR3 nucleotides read TGTGCCAGCAGCTGGTCCCCTAGCAATCAGCCCCAGCATTTT.

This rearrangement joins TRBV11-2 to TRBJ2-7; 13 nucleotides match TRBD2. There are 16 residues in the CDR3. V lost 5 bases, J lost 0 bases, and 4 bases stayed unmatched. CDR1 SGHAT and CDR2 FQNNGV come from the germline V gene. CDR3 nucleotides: TGTGCCAGCAGCCCATGGACTAGCGGGAGCTCCTACGAGCAGTACTTC. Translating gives CASSPWTSGSSYEQYF.

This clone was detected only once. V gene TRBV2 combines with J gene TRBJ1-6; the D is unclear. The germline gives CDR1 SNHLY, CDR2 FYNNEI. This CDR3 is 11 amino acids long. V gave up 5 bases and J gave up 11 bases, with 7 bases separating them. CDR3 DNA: TGTGCCAGCAGTCTTGGCCCACCCCTCCACTTT. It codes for CASSLGPPLHF.

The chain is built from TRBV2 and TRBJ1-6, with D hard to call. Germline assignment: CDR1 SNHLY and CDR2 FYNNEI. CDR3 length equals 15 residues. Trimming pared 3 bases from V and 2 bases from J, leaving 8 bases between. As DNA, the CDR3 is TGTGCCAGCAGTGAGAGGTCAACCTATAATTCACCCCTCCACTTT. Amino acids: CASSERSTYNSPLHF.